This T cell receptor (beta chain) was sequenced for a study of T-cell reconstitution after alpha-beta-depleted transplantation in children. Study-level results: Surviving recipient T cells and thymic progenitors accounted for the high day-60 TCRbeta diversity observed in some patients.

This CDR3 contains 16 residues. Germline CDR1 and CDR2: KGHDR and SFDVKD. V dropped 4 bases and J dropped 8; count of bases not matched to a gene: 7. This clonotype appeared a few times. Its antigen is as yet unknown. For TCRbeta, the library was prepared with unique molecular identifiers. TCRdb reanalysed the PCR reads using MiXCR and keeps one entry per CDR3 protein. The sample has 300,000 to 400,000 distinct CDR3 sequences, around 25% seen once. V is TRBV24-1 and J is TRBJ2-1, with 13 bases lining up with TRBD2. This receptor was identified in a male patient aged 10-17 years who had a stem cell transplant for acute lymphoblastic leukemia, so the T cells may come from the graft donor. The sample consisted of PBMCs, mostly from graft donor cells, taken 180 days after TCRalphabeta/CD19-depleted stem cell transplant. This CDR3 is CATSESLAGGRDEQFF. The CDR3 nucleotides are TGTGCCACCAGTGAATCACTAGCGGGAGGGCGAGATGAGCAGTTCTTC.